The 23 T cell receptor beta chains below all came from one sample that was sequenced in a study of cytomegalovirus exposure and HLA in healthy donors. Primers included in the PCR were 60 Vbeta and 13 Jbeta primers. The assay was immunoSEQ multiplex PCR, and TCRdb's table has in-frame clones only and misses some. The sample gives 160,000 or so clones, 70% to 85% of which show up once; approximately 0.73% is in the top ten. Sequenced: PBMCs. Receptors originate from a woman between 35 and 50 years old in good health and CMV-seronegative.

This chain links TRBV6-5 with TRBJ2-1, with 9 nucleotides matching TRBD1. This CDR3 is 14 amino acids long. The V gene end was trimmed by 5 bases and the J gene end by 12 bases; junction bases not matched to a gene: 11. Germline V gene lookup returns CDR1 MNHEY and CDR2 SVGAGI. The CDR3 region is CASSPGTGNSGQFF. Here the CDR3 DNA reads TGTGCCAGCAGTCCCGGGACAGGGAATTCGGGGCAGTTCTTC.

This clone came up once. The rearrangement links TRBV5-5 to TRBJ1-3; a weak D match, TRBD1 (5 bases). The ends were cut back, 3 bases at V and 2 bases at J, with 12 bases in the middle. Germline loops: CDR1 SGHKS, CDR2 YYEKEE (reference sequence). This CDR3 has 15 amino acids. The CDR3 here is CASSSPGGAGNTIYF. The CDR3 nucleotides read TGTGCCAGCAGCTCGCCGGGGGGGGCTGGAAACACCATATATTTT.

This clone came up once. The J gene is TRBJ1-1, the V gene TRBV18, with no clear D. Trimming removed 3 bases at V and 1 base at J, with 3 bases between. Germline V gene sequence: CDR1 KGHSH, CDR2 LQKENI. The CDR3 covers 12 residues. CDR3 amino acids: CASSPKNTEAFF. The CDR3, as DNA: TGTGCCAGCTCACCCAAGAACACTGAAGCTTTCTTT.

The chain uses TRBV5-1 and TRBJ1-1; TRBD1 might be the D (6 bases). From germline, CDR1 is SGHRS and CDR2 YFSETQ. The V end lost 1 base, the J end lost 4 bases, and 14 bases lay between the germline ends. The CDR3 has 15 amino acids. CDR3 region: CASSLQGGPRTEAFF. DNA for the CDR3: TGCGCCAGCAGCTTGCAAGGGGGTCCGCGCACTGAAGCTTTCTTT.

CDR3 residues: CASTLTGELFF. CDR3 DNA: TGTGCCAGCACTCTCACCGGGGAGCTGTTTTTT. The chain combines TRBV27 with TRBJ2-2; unclear D gene. CDR1 MNHEY and CDR2 SMNVEV come from the germline V gene (reference sequence). The CDR3 is 11 residues long. Trimming cost V 7 bases and J 4 bases, with 4 bases left between them.

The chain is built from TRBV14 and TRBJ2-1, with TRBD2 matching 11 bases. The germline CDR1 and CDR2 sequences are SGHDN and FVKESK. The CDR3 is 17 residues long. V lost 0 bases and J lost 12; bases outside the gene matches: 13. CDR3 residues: CASSQDLRASGGFWQFF. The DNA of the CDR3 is TGTGCCAGCAGCCAAGATCTGAGGGCTAGCGGGGGGTTTTGGCAGTTCTTC.

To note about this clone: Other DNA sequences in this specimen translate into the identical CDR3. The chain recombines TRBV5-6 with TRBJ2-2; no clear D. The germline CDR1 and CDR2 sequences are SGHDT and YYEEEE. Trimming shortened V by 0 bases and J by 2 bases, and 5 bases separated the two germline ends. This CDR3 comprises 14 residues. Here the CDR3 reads CASSLGLNTGELFF. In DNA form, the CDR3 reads TGTGCCAGCAGCTTGGGGCTTAACACCGGGGAGCTGTTTTTT.

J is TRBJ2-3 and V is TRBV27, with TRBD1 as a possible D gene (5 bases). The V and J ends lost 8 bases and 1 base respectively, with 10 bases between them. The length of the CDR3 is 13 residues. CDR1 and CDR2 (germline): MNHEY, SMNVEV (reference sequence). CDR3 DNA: TGTGCCAGCCTCCTGACAGGCACAGATACGCAGTATTTT. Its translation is CASLLTGTDTQYF.

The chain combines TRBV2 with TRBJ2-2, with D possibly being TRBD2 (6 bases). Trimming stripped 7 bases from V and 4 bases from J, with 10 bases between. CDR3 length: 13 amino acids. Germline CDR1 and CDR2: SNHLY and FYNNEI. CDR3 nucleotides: TGTGCCAGCAAACTAGCAGCCACCGGGGAGCTGTTTTTT. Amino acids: CASKLAATGELFF.

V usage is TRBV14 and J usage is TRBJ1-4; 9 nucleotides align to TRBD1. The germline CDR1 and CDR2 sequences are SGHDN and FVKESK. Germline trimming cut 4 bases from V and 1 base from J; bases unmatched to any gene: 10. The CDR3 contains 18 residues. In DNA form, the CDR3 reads TGTGCCAGCAGCCCCCCGTCGGGACAGGGTATAACTAATGAAAAACTGTTTTTT. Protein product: CASSPPSGQGITNEKLFF.

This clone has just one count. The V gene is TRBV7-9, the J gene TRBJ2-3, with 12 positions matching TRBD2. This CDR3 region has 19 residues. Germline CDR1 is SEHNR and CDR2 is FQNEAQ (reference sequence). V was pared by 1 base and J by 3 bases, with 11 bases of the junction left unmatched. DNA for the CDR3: TGTGCCAGCAGCTTAGGGAGGTTGAGGACTAGCGGGAAGACAGATACGCAGTATTTT. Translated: CASSLGRLRTSGKTDTQYF.

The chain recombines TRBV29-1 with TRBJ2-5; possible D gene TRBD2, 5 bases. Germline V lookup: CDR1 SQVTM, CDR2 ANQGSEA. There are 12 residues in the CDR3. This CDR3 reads CSARTGQETQYF. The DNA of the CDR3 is TGCAGTGCAAGGACTGGCCAAGAGACCCAGTACTTC. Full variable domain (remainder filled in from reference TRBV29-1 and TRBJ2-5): SAVISQKPSRDICQRGTSLTIQCQVDSQVTMMFWYRQQPGQSLTLIATANQGSEATYESGFVIDKFPISRPNLTFSTLTVSNMSPEDSSIYLCSARTGQETQYFGPGTRLLVL.

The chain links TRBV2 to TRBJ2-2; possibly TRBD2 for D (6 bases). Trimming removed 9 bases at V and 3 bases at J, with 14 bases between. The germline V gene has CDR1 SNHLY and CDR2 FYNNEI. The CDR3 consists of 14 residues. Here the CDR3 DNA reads TGTGCCAGGAAGGGGAGGCAAGACACCGGGGAGCTGTTTTTT. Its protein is CARKGRQDTGELFF.

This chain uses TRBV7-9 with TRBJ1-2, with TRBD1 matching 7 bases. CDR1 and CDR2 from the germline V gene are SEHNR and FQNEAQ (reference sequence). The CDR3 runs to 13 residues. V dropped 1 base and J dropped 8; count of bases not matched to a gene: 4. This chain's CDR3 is CASSLEGGGGYTF. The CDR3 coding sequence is TGTGCCAGCAGCTTAGAAGGGGGCGGCGGCTACACCTTC.

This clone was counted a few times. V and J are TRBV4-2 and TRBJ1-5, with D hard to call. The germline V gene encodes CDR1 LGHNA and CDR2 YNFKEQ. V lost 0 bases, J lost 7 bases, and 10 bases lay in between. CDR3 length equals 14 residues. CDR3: CASSQDGGNQPQHF. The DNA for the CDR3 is TGTGCCAGCAGCCAAGATGGCGGGAACCAGCCCCAGCATTTT.

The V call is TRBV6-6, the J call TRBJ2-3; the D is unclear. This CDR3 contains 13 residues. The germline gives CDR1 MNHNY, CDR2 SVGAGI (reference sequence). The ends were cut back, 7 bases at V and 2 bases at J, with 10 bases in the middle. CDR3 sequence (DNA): TGTGCCAGCATTGACCGACTCACAGATACGCAGTATTTT. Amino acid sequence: CASIDRLTDTQYF.

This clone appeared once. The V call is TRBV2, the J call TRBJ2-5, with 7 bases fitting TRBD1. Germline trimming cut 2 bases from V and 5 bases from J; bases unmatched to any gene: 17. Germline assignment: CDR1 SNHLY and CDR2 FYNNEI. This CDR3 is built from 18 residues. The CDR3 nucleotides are TGTGCCAGCAGTGAAAGGCTAGTCAAACAGGGGCATGCGGAGACCCAGTACTTC. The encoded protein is CASSERLVKQGHAETQYF.

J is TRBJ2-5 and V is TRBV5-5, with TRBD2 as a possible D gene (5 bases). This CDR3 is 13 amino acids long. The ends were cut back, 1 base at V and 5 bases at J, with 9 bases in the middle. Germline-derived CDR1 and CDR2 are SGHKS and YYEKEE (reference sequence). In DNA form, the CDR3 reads TGTGCCAGCAGCTTGCGGGGTGGGGAGACCCAGTACTTC. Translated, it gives CASSLRGGETQYF.

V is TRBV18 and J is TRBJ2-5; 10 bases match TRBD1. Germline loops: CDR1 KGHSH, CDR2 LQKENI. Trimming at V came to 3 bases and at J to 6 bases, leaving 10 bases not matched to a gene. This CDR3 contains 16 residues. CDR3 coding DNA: TGTGCCAGCTCACCTCCCGGGACAGGGGTGTTTAAGACCCAGTACTTC. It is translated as CASSPPGTGVFKTQYF.

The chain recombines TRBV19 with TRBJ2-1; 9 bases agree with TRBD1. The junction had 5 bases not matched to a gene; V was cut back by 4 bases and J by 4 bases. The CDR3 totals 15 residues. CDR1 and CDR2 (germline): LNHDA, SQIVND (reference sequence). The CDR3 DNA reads TGTGCCAGTAGTACCCGGGACAGGGTGTACAATGAGCAGTTCTTC. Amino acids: CASSTRDRVYNEQFF.

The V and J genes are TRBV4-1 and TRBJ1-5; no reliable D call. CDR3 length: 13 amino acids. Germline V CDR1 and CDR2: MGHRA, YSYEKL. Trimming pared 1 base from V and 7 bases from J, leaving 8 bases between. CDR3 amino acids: CASSQAEAQPQHF. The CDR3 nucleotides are TGCGCCAGCAGCCAAGCCGAGGCCCAGCCCCAGCATTTT.

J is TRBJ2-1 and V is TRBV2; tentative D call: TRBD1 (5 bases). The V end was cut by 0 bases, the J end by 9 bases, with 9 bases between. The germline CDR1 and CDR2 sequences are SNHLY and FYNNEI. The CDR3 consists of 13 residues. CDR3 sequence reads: CASSEALQGEQFF. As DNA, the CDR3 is TGTGCCAGCAGTGAAGCGCTTCAGGGTGAGCAGTTCTTC.

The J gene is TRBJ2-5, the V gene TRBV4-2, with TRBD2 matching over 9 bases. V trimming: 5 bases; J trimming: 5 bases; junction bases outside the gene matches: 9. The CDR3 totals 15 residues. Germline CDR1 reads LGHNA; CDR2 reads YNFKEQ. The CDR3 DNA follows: TGTGCCAGCAGCTCAAGACTAGCGGCCTCGGAGACCCAGTACTTC. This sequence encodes CASSSRLAASETQYF.